This T cell receptor beta chain was captured in a study of blood T cell repertoires in COVID-19. CDR3 length: 15 residues. Losses at the gene ends were 4 bases for V and 2 bases for J; bases not matched to a gene: 5. Germline V gene data show CDR1 as SNHLY and CDR2 as FYNNEI. Profiling relied on immunoSEQ multiplex PCR, and the TCRdb table lists in-frame clones only, not all of them. Among around 180,000 clones listed, 79% were seen once. The sequence derives from a man in his fifties or sixties with active or convalescent COVID-19. The chain employs TRBV2 and TRBJ1-5; 7 nucleotides match TRBD1. The sequenced sample was peripheral blood. The CDR3 sequence: CASSATGTGNQPQHF. The CDR3 nucleotides are TGTGCCAGCAGTGCCACCGGGACAGGCAATCAGCCCCAGCATTTT.